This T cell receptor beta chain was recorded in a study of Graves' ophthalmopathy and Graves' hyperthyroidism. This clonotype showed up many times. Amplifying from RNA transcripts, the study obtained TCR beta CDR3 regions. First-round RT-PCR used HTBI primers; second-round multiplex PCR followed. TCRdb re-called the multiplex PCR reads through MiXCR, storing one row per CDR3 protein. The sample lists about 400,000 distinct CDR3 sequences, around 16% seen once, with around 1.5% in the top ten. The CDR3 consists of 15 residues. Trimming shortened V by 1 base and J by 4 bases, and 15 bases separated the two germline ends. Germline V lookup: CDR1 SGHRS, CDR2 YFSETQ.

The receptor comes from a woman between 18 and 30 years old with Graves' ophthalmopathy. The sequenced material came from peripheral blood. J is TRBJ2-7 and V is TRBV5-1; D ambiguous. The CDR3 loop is CASSLTATSGYEQYF. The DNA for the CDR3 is TGCGCCAGCAGCTTGACCGCGACGAGTGGATACGAGCAGTACTTC. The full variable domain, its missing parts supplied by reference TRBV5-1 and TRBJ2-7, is KAGVTQTPRYLIKTRGQQVTLSCSPISGHRSVSWYQQTPGQGLQFLFEYFSETQRNKGNFPGRFSGRQFSNSRSEMNVSTLELGDSALYLCASSLTATSGYEQYFGPGTRLTVT.